This T cell receptor (beta chain) is from a study of cytomegalovirus exposure and HLA in healthy donors. Overall study results and limits: TRBV6-2, TRBV6-3 and other indistinguishable V segments were excluded. V- and J-gene trimming of TCR beta was linked (in a later analysis) to a missense DCLRE1C variant. Available immune exposure information was restricted to CMV serostatus only.

The V end was cut by 5 bases, the J end by 6 bases, with 12 bases between. Germline CDR1 is MDHEN and CDR2 is SYDVKM. This CDR3 spans 13 amino acids. Primers included in the PCR were 60 Vbeta and 13 Jbeta primers. Assay used: immunoSEQ multiplex PCR; TCRdb lists only in-frame clones, some missing. The data contain some 170,000 clones, over 70% of them seen just once; the ten biggest clones take up 3.7%. The table lists this clone with a few counts. The antigen is undetermined. The chain has TRBV28 and TRBJ2-3; maybe TRBD1 (5 bases). Sequencing used PBMCs. This receptor was taken from a woman aged 55-70 years in good health and CMV-seropositive. CDR3 bases: TGTGCCAGCAGTGGGGCTTACAGGGATACGCAGTATTTT. Its translation: CASSGAYRDTQYF.